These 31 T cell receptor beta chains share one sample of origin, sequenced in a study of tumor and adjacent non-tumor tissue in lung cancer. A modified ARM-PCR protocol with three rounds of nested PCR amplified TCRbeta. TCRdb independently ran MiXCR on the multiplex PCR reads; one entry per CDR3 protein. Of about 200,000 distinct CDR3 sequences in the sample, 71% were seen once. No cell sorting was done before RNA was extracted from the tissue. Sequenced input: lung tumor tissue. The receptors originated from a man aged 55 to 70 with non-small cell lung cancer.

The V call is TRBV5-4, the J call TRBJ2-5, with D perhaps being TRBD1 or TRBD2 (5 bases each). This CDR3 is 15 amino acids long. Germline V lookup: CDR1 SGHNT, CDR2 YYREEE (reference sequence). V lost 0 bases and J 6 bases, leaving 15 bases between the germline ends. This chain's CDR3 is CASSLEGGQGQTQYF. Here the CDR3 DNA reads TGTGCCAGCAGCTTGGAAGGCGGGCAGGGCCAGACCCAGTACTTC.

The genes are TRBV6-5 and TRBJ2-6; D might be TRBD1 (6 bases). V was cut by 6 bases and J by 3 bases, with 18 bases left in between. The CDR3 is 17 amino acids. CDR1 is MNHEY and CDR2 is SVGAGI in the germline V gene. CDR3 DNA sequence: TGTGCCAGCAGCCTAGGGGGAGTCAGCTATGGGGCCAACGTCCTGACTTTC. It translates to CASSLGGVSYGANVLTF.

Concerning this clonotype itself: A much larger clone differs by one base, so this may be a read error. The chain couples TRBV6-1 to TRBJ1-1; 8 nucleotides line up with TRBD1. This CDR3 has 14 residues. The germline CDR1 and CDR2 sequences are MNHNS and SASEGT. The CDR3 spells CASRRTGSNTEPFF. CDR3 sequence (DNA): TGTGCCAGCAGGAGGACAGGGTCGAACACTGAACCTTTCTTT.

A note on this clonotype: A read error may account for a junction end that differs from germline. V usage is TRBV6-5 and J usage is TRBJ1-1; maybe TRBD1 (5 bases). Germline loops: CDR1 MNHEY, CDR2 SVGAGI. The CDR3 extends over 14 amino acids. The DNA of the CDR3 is TGTACCAGCAGCCCTCTAGCAGGGAGAACTGAAGCTTTCTTT. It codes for CTSSPLAGRTEAFF.

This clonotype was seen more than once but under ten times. The CDR3 protein is CASSLTGEGTDTQYF. Here the CDR3 DNA reads TGTGCCAGCAGCCTGACAGGGGAGGGCACAGATACGCAGTATTTT. The V call is TRBV7-3, the J call TRBJ2-3; 8 bases are shared with TRBD1. The CDR3 runs 15 residues. Germline CDR1 and CDR2: SGHTA and FQGTGA. J gave up 1 base and V 5 bases, and 5 bases lay outside the gene matches.

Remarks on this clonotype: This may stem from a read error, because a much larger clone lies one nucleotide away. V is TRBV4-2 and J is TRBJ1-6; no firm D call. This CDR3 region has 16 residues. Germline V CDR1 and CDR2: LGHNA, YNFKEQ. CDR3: CASSQDGSAYNSLLHF. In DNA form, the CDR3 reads TGTGCCAGCAGCCAAGATGGCAGCGCCTATAATTCACTCCTCCACTTT.

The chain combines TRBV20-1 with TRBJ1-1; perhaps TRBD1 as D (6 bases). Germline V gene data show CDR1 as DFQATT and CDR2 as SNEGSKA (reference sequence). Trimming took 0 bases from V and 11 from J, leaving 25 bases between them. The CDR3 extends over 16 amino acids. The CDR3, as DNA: TGCAGTGCTAGAGACCCCAGGACAGCTCTGAACATTGAGGCTTTCTTT. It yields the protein CSARDPRTALNIEAFF.

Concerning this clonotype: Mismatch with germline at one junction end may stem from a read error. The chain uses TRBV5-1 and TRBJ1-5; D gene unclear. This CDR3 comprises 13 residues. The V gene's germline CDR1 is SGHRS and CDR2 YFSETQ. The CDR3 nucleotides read TGCGCCAGCAGCTTGGAAGGGATCCAGCCCCAGAATTTT. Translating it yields CASSLEGIQPQNF.

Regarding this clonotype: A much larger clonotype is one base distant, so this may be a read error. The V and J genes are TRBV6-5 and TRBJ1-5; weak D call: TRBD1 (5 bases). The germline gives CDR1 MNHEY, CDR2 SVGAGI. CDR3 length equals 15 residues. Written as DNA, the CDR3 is TGTTCCAGCAGTTACTCGCGGGGGTCTAATCAGCCCCAGCATTTT. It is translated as CSSSYSRGSNQPQHF.

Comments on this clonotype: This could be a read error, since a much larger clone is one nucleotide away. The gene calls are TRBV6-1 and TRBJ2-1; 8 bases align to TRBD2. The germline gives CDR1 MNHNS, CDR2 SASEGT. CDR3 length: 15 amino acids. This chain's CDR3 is CASSELAGSYNEQIF. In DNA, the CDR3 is TGTGCCAGCAGTGAACTAGCGGGCTCCTACAATGAGCAGATCTTC.

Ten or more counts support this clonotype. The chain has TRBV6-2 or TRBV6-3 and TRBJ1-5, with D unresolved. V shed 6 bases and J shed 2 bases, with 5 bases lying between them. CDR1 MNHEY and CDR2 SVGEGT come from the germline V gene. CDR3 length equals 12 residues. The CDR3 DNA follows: TGTGCCAGCAGCCCCCGCAATCAGCCCCAGCATTTT. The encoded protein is CASSPRNQPQHF.

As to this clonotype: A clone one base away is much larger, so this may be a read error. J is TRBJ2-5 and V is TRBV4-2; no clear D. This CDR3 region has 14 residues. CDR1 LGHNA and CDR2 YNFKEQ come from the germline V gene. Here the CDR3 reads CASGQDRRSETQYF. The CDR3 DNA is TGTGCCAGCGGCCAAGACCGCAGGTCGGAGACCCAGTACTTC.

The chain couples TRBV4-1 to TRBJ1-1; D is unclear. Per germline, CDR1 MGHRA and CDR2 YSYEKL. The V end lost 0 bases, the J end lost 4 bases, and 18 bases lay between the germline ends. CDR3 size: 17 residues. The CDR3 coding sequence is TGCGCCAGCAGCCAAGAAGTTCCGGGTAGGTCGGGCACTGAAGCTTTCTTT. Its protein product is CASSQEVPGRSGTEAFF.

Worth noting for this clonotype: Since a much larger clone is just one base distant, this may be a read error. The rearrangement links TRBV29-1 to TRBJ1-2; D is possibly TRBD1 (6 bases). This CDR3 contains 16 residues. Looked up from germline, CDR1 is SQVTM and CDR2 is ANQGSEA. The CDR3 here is CSVDRQGTISNYGCTF. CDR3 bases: TGCAGCGTTGATCGGCAGGGGACGATCTCTAACTATGGCTGCACCTTC.

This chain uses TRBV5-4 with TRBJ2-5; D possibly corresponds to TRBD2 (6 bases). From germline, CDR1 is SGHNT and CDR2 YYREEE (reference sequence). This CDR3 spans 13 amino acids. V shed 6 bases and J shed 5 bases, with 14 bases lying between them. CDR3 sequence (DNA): TGTGCCAGCAACCTGGGGGGTTCGGAGACCCAGTACTTC. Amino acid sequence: CASNLGGSETQYF.

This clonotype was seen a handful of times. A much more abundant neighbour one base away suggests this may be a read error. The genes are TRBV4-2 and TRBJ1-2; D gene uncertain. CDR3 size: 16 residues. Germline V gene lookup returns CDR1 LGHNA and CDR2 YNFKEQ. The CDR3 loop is CASGQGVGSAAWGYTF. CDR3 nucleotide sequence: TGTGCCAGCGGCCAAGGTGTAGGATCGGCCGCGTGGGGCTACACCTTC.

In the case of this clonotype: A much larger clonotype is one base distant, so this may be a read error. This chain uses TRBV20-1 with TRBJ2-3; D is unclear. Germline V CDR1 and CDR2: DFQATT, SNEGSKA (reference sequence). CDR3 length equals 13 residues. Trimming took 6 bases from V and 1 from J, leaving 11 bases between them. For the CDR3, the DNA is TGCAGTGCCCTTGGCCGGGGCACAGATACGCAGTATTTT. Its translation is CSALGRGTDTQYF.

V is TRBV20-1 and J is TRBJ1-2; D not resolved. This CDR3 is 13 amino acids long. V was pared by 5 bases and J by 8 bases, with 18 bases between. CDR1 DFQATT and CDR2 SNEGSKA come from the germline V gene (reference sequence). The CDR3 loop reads CSAPDPGSYGYTF. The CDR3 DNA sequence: TGCAGTGCTCCGGACCCGGGGTCTTACGGCTACACCTTC.

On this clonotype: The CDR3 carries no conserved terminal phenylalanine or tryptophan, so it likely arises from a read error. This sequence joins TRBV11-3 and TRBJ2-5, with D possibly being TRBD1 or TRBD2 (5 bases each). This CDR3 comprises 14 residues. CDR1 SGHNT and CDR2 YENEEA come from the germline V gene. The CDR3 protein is CASSSGPVQESQYI. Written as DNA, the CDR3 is TGTGCCAGCAGCTCGGGACCGGTCCAAGAGAGCCAGTACATC.

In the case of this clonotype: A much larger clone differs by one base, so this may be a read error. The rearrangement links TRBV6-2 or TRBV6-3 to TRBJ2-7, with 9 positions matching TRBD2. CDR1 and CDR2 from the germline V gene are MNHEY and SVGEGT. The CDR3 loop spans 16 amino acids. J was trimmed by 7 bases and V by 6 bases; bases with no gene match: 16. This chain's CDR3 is CASRDALAGIVKEQYF. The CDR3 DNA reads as TGTGCCAGCAGAGATGCCCTAGCGGGAATCGTGAAAGAGCAGTACTTC.

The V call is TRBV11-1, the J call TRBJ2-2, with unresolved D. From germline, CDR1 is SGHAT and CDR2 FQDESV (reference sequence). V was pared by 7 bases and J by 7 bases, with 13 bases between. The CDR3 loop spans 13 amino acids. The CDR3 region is CASTVALYGELFF. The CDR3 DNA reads TGTGCCAGCACCGTCGCGCTTTACGGGGAGCTGTTTTTT.

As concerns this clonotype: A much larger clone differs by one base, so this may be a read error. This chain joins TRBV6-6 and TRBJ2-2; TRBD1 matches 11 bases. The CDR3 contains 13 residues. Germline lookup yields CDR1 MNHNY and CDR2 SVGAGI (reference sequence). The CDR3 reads CASRTGGFGKLFF. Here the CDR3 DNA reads TGTGCCAGCCGGACAGGGGGCTTCGGGAAGCTGTTTTTT.

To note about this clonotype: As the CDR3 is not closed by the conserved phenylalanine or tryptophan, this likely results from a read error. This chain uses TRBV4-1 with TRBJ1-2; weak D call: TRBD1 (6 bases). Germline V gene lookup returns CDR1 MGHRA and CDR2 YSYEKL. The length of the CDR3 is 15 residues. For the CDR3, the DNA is TGCGCCAGCAGCCAAGAACAGGGAGGTAACCATGGCTACACCTCC. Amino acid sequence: CASSQEQGGNHGYTS.

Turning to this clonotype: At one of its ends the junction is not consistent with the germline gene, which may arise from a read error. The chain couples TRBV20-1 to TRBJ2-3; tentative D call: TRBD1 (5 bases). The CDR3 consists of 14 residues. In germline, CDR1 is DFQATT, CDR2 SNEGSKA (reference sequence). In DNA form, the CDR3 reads TGCAGTGCTAGAGATGAAAGGGGCACAGATGCGCAGTACTTT. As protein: CSARDERGTDAQYF.

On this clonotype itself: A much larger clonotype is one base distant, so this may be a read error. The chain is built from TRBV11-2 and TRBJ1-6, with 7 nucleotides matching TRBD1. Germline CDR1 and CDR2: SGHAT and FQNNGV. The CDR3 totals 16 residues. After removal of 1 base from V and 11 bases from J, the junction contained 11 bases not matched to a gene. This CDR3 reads CASSLARTGRSAPLHF. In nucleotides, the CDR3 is TGTGCCAGCAGCTTAGCGAGGACAGGTCGGAGTGCACCCCTCCACTTT.

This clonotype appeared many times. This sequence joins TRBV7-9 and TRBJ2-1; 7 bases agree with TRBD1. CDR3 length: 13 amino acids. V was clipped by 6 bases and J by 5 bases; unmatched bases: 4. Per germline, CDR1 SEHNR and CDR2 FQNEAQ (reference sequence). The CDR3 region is CASSKQGHNEQFF. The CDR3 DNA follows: TGTGCCAGCAGTAAACAGGGGCACAATGAGCAGTTCTTC.

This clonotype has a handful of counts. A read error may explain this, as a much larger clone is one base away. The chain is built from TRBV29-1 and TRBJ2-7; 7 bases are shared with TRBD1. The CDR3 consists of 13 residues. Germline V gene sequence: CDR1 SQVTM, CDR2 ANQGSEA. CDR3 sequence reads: CSVRWDRTYVQYF. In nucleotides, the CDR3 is TGCAGCGTCCGTTGGGACAGAACCTACGTGCAGTACTTC.

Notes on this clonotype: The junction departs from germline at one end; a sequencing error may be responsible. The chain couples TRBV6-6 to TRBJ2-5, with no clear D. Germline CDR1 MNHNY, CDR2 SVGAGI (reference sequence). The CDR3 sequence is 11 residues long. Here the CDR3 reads CVSSGQETQCF. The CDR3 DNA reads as TGTGTCAGCAGTGGTCAAGAGACCCAGTGCTTC.

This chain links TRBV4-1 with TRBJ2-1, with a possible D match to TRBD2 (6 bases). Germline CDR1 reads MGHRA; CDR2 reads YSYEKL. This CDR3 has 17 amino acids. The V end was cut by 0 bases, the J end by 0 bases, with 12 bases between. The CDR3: CASSQEYRGSSYNEQFF. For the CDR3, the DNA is TGCGCCAGCAGCCAAGAGTACCGGGGGAGCTCCTACAATGAGCAGTTCTTC.

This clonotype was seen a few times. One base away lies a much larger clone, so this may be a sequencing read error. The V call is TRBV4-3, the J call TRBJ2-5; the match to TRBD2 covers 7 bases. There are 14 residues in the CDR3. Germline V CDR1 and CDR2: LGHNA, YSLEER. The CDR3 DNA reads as TGCGCCAGCAACCAAGCGGGACCCTCCGGGACCCAGTACTTC. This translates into CASNQAGPSGTQYF.

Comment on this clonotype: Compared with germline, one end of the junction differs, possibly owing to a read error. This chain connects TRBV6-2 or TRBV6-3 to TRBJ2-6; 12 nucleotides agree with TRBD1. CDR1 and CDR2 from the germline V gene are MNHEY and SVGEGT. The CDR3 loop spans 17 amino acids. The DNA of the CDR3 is TGTGCCAGCAGAACGGGACAGGGGGCCGACGGGGCCAGCGTCATGACTTTC. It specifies CASRTGQGADGASVMTF.